This TCR beta chain was identified in a study of chemoradiotherapy in HPV16-positive cancers. Using immunoSEQ multiplex PCR, the repertoire was profiled, and TCRdb retains in-frame clones only, with some absent. The table has approximately 52,000 clones, about 88% seen once; the top ten hold 3% to 4%. Study-wide results and caveats: Functional assays defining HPV-specific T cells used only a couple of HPV16-positive patients. Candidate HPV-specific clones and E7-related TCR motifs grew in tumor during treatment. In HPV16-positive patients, HPV-responsive T-cell expansion tracked better recurrence-free survival.

The CDR3 consists of 14 residues. Looked up from germline, CDR1 is SGHNT and CDR2 is YENEEA. With V trimmed by 2 bases and J by 6 bases, 7 bases remained unmatched. On this clone itself: The antigen remains unidentified.

This chain connects TRBV11-3 to TRBJ2-7; 7 positions match TRBD2. The TCR originated in a human donor with HPV-associated anogenital cancer. The sequenced sample was blood, obtained from a patient who underwent chemoradiotherapy. The DNA for the CDR3 is TGTGCCAGCAGCTTATTGCGGGAGCGGTTCGAGCAGTACTTC. This sequence encodes CASSLLRERFEQYF.